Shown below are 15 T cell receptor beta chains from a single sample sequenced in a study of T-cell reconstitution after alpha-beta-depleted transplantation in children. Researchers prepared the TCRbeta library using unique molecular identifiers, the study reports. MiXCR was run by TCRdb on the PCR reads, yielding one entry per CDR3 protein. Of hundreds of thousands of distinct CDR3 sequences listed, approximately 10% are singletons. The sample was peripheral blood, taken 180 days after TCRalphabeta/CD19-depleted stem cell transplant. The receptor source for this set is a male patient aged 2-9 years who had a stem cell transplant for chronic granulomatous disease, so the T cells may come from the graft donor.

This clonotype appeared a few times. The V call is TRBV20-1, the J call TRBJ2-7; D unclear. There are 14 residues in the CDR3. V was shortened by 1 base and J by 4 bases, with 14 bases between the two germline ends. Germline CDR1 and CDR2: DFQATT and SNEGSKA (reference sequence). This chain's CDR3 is CSARVTQPYYEQYF. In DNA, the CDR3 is TGCAGTGCTAGAGTTACCCAGCCGTATTACGAGCAGTACTTC.

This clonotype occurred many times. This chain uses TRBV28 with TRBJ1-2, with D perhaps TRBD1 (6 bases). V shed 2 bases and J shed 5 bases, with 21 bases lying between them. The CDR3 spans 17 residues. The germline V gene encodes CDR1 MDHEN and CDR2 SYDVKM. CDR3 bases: TGTGCCAGCAGTTTAAACCCCACGGACAGCGGCGGATATGGCTACACCTTC. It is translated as CASSLNPTDSGGYGYTF.

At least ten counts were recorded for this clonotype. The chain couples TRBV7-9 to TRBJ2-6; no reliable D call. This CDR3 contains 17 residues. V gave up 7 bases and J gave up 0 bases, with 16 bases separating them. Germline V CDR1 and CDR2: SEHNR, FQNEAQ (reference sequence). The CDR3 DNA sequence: TGTGCCAGCACCCAGAATGCGGTTCTCTCTGGGGCCAACGTCCTGACTTTC. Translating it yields CASTQNAVLSGANVLTF.

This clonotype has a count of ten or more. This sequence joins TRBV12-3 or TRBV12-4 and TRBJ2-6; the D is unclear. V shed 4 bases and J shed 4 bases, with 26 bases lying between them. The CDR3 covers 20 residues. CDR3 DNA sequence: TGTGCCAGCAGTTCACTGGTCTACCAGCTTAGAGTGTGCGGGGCCAACGTCCTGACTTTC. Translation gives CASSSLVYQLRVCGANVLTF.

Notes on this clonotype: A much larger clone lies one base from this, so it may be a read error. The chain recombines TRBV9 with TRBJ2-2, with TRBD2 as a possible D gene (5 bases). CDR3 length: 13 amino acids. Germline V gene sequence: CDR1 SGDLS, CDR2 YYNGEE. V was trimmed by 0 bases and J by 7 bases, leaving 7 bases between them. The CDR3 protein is CASSVDGDGELFF. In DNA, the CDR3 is TGTGCCAGCAGCGTAGACGGGGACGGGGAGCTGTTTTTT.

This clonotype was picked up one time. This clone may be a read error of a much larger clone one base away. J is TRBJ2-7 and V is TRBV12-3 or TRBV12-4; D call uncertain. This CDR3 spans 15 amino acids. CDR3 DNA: TGTGCCAGCAGTTTGAGATTCGGGTCCCCCTACGAGCAGCACTTC. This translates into CASSLRFGSPYEQHF.

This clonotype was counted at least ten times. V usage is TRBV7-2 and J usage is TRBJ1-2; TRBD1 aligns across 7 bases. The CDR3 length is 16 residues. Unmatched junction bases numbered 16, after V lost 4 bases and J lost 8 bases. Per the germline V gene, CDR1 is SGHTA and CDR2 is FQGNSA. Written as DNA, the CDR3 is TGTGCCAGCAGCTCCAGGACAGGTTTTACTGTGTTGGGCTACACCTTC. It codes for CASSSRTGFTVLGYTF. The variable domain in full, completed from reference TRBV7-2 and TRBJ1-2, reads GAGVSQSPSNKVTEKGKDVELRCDPISGHTALYWYRQSLGQGLEFLIYFQGNSAPDKSGLPSDRFSAERTGGSVSTLTIQRTQQEDSAVYLCASSSRTGFTVLGYTFGSGTRLTVV.

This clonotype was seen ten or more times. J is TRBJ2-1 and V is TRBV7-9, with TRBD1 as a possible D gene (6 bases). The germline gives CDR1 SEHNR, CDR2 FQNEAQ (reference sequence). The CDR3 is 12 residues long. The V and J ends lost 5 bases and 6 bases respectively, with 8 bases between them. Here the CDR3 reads CASSVQGNEQFF. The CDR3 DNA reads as TGTGCCAGCAGCGTACAGGGCAATGAGCAGTTCTTC. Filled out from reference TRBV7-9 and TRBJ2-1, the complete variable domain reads DTGVSQNPRHKITKRGQNVTFRCDPISEHNRLYWYRQTLGQGPEFLTYFQNEAQLEKSRLLSDRFSAERPKGSFSTLEIQRTEQGDSAMYLCASSVQGNEQFFGPGTRLTVL.

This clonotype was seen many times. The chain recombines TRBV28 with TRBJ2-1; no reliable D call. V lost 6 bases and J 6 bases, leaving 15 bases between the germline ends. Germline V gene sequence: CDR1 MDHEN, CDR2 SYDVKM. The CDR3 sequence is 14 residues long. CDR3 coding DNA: TGTGCCAGCAGCCTTGACTCGGTTCGCAATGAGCAGTTCTTC. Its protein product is CASSLDSVRNEQFF.

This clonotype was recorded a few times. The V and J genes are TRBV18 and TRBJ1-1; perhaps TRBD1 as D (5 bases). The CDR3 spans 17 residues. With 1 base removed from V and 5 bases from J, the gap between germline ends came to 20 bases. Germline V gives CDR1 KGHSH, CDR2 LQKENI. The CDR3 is CASSPQGRAQLWTEAFF. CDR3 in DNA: TGTGCCAGCTCACCACAGGGCAGGGCCCAATTATGGACTGAAGCTTTCTTT.

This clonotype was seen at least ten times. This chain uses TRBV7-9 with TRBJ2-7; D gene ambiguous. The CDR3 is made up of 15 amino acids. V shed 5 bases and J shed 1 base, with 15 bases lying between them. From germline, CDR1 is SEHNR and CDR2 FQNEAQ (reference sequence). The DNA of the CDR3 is TGTGCCAGCAGCCAATTAGATCAGGCGTCCTACGAGCAGTACTTC. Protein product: CASSQLDQASYEQYF.

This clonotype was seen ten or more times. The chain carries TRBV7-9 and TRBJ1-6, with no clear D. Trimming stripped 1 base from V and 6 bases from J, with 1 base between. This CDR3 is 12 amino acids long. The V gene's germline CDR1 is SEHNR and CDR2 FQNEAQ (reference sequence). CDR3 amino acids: CASSLVNSPLHF. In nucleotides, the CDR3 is TGTGCCAGCAGCTTAGTTAATTCACCCCTCCACTTT. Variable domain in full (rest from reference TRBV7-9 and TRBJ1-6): DTGVSQNPRHKITKRGQNVTFRCDPISEHNRLYWYRQTLGQGPEFLTYFQNEAQLEKSRLLSDRFSAERPKGSFSTLEIQRTEQGDSAMYLCASSLVNSPLHFGNGTRLTVT.

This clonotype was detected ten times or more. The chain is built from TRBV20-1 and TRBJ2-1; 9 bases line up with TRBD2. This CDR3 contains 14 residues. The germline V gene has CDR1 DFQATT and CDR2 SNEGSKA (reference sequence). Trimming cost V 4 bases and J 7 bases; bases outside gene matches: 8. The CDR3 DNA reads TGCAGTGCTATCGATGGCGGGAGGGGGAATGAGCAGTTCTTC. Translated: CSAIDGGRGNEQFF.

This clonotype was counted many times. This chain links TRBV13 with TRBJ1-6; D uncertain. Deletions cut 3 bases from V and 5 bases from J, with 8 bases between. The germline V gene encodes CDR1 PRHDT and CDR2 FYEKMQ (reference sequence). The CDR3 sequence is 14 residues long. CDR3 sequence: CASSLQANNSPLHF. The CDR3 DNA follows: TGTGCCAGCAGCTTGCAGGCGAATAATTCACCCCTCCACTTT.

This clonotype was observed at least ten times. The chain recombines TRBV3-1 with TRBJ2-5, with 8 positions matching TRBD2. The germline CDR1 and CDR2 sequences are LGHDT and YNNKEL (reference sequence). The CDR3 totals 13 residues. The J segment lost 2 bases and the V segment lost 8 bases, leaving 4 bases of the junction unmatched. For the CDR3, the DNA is TGTGCCAGCGAGACTAGCGCGCAAGAGACCCAGTACTTC. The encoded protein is CASETSAQETQYF.